These 20 T cell receptor beta chains came from one sample sequenced in a study of T cell responses to AZD1222 COVID-19 vaccine (dated by TCRdb to the early 2020s). This sample's time point label indicates: about 28 days (+/-7) after the second vaccine dose. The library came from the immunoSEQ multiplex PCR assay. TCRdb stores this immuneACCESS table with in-frame sequences only. Part of the clones is absent; in the studies checked, under half of the shortfall reflects unresolved V genes, and no reason is known for the rest. The sample table lists roughly 99,000 clones, approximately 90% of them with a count of one. The biggest ten clones account for 5% to 7.5% of the sample. Sequences were derived from peripheral blood, sampled 28 days after the second AZD1222 dose. The receptors derive from an adult who received the AZD1222 COVID-19 vaccine.

The rearrangement uses TRBV6-1 and TRBJ2-5, with 7 bases identical to TRBD1. V lost 3 bases to trimming and J lost 4 bases; unmatched junction nucleotides: 8. The CDR3 covers 15 residues. In germline, CDR1 is MNHNS, CDR2 SASEGT. CDR3 sequence: CASSDGTARGETQYF. The CDR3 nucleotides are TGTGCCAGCAGTGACGGGACAGCCCGGGGAGAGACCCAGTACTTC.

CDR3 nucleotides: TGTGCCAGCAGCCTTCGGTCCCCGGTAGGGGAGACCCAGTACTTC. This codes for CASSLRSPVGETQYF. This sequence joins TRBV11-2 and TRBJ2-5; D gene ambiguous. The CDR3 extends over 15 amino acids. The V and J ends lost 5 bases and 5 bases respectively, with 18 bases between them. Germline lookup yields CDR1 SGHAT and CDR2 FQNNGV.

V usage is TRBV5-1 and J usage is TRBJ1-1; D is undetermined. The CDR3 covers 12 residues. Germline-derived CDR1 and CDR2 are SGHRS and YFSETQ. V was trimmed by 3 bases and J by 4 bases, leaving 7 bases between them. The CDR3 spells CASSYGTTEAFF. The CDR3, as DNA: TGCGCCAGCAGCTATGGCACCACTGAAGCTTTCTTT.

In this sample, this clone turned up once. V usage is TRBV6-5 and J usage is TRBJ1-5; D is perhaps TRBD1 (6 bases). In germline, CDR1 is MNHEY, CDR2 SVGAGI. This CDR3 comprises 14 residues. V shed 5 bases and J shed 4 bases, with 12 bases lying between them. The DNA for the CDR3 is TGTGCCAGCAGTCATCCAGGGGTAAATCAGCCCCAGCATTTT. This sequence encodes CASSHPGVNQPQHF.

This sequence joins TRBV5-6 and TRBJ2-7, with TRBD1 matching 9 bases. V lost 5 bases to trimming and J lost 4 bases; unmatched junction nucleotides: 7. The V gene's germline CDR1 is SGHDT and CDR2 YYEEEE. The CDR3 runs to 14 residues. The CDR3 loop reads CASRLRDRAYEQYF. The CDR3 DNA is TGTGCCAGCAGGCTTCGGGACAGGGCGTACGAGCAGTACTTC.

The rearrangement links TRBV27 to TRBJ2-5; 7 bases fit TRBD2. V was clipped by 5 bases and J by 0 bases; unmatched bases: 9. Germline lookup yields CDR1 MNHEY and CDR2 SMNVEV (reference sequence). There are 16 residues in the CDR3. CDR3 in DNA: TGTGCCAGCAGTCCGCTTGGGGGGGGGTACCAAGAGACCCAGTACTTC. Encoded protein: CASSPLGGGYQETQYF.

The gene calls are TRBV7-7 and TRBJ2-1; possible D gene TRBD2, 6 bases. The CDR3 is 15 amino acids. Germline V gene lookup returns CDR1 SSHAT and CDR2 FNYEAQ (reference sequence). Trimming shortened V by 1 base and J by 2 bases, and 9 bases separated the two germline ends. In nucleotides, the CDR3 is TGTGCCAGCAGCTTAGACGGGGGAACCTACAATGAGCAGTTCTTC. Translation gives CASSLDGGTYNEQFF.

This clone came up once. V gene TRBV3-1 (or the pseudogene TRBV3-2) combines with J gene TRBJ2-5, with 8 bases matching TRBD2. The ends lost 0 bases at V and 0 bases at J; junction bases unmatched: 6. This CDR3 has 17 residues. The germline CDR1 and CDR2 sequences are LGHDT and YNNKEL (reference sequence). For the CDR3, the DNA is TGTGCCAGCAGCCAAGATGGGTCTAGCGGGTACCAAGAGACCCAGTACTTC. Protein: CASSQDGSSGYQETQYF.

This sequence joins TRBV29-1 and TRBJ1-2; unclear D gene. Trimming removed 2 bases from V and 1 base from J, with 20 bases in between. The CDR3 is made up of 17 amino acids. CDR1 and CDR2 (germline): SQVTM, ANQGSEA. The CDR3 sequence: CSVESTTIREGNYGYTF. CDR3 DNA: TGCAGCGTTGAATCAACGACAATCCGGGAAGGTAACTATGGCTACACCTTC.

The chain has TRBV27 and TRBJ2-7; 10 bases are a match to TRBD2. V dropped 2 bases and J dropped 3; count of bases not matched to a gene: 10. The CDR3 is 17 residues long. Germline assignment: CDR1 MNHEY and CDR2 SMNVEV (reference sequence). The chain's CDR3 is CASSLGSGRWGNYEQYF. CDR3 sequence (DNA): TGTGCCAGCAGTTTAGGTAGCGGGAGGTGGGGCAACTACGAGCAGTACTTC.

The genes are TRBV6-5 and TRBJ2-5; a possible D gene is TRBD1 (5 bases). The CDR3 has 14 residues. Germline V CDR1 and CDR2: MNHEY, SVGAGI. The V gene lost 2 bases and the J gene lost 3 bases, with 10 bases spanning the gap. This CDR3 is CASSYQEGEETQYF. The CDR3 DNA reads TGTGCCAGCAGTTACCAGGAAGGGGAAGAGACCCAGTACTTC.

CDR3 protein: CASSDRESNQPQHF. In DNA, the CDR3 is TGTGCCAGCAGTGACAGGGAGAGCAATCAGCCCCAGCATTTT. The J gene is TRBJ1-5, the V gene TRBV2, with D possibly TRBD1 on 5 matching bases. The CDR3 is made up of 14 amino acids. Per the germline V gene, CDR1 is SNHLY and CDR2 is FYNNEI. V dropped 3 bases and J dropped 1 base, with 7 bases sitting between them.

This clone turned up a few times. In nucleotides, the CDR3 is TGTGCCAGCTCCCCGATAAATAGCAATCAGCCCCAGCATTTT. Amino acid sequence: CASSPINSNQPQHF. The V and J genes are TRBV6-1 and TRBJ1-5; no definite D call. Trimming cost V 8 bases and J 0 bases, with 11 bases left between them. CDR3 length: 14 residues. Germline V lookup: CDR1 MNHNS, CDR2 SASEGT.

The V and J genes are TRBV5-6 and TRBJ1-2; the D gene is possibly TRBD1 (6 bases). V lost 4 bases and J lost 4, with 20 bases in between. The germline gives CDR1 SGHDT, CDR2 YYEEEE. The CDR3 covers 16 residues. The DNA for the CDR3 is TGTGCCAGCAGCACAGGGACGGAACTTGCTCCCTATGGCTACACCTTC. Translated, it gives CASSTGTELAPYGYTF. The full variable domain, with the rest looked up from reference TRBV5-6 and TRBJ1-2, is DAGVTQSPTHLIKTRGQQVTLRCSPKSGHDTVSWYQQALGQGPQFIFQYYEEEERQRGNFPDRFSGHQFPNYSSELNVNALLLGDSALYLCASSTGTELAPYGYTFGSGTRLTVV.

This clone was recorded only once. The CDR3 sequence: CASSQRSGNTEAFF. The CDR3 DNA follows: TGCGCCAGCAGCCAAAGGTCGGGAAACACTGAAGCTTTCTTT. The chain has TRBV5-1 and TRBJ1-1; the D is unclear. This CDR3 is built from 14 residues. Deletions cut 4 bases from V and 2 bases from J, with 12 bases between. Germline CDR1 and CDR2: SGHRS and YFSETQ.

The CDR3 spells CASSFPLNEQYF. In DNA, the CDR3 is TGTGCCAGCAGCTTTCCACTGAACGAGCAGTACTTC. V and J are TRBV7-8 and TRBJ2-7; D not certain. The CDR3 has 12 residues. The V and J ends lost 3 bases and 5 bases respectively, with 8 bases between them. Germline lookup yields CDR1 SGHVS and CDR2 FQNEAQ.

This chain joins TRBV7-9 and TRBJ2-3; 7 bases map to TRBD2. Germline-derived CDR1 and CDR2 are SEHNR and FQNEAQ (reference sequence). V lost 5 bases to trimming and J lost 2 bases; unmatched junction nucleotides: 4. The CDR3 loop spans 14 amino acids. As DNA, the CDR3 is TGTGCCAGCAGCGCACGACTAGCCACAGATACGCAGTATTTT. It encodes CASSARLATDTQYF.

The chain joins TRBV28 to TRBJ2-3; unclear D gene. The germline V gene encodes CDR1 MDHEN and CDR2 SYDVKM. The CDR3 runs to 15 residues. V shed 2 bases and J shed 1 base, with 10 bases lying between them. Written as DNA, the CDR3 is TGTGCCAGCAGTTTAATGGGGTCTGGCACAGATACGCAGTATTTT. Amino acid sequence: CASSLMGSGTDTQYF.

The rearrangement joins TRBV19 to TRBJ2-1; weak D call: TRBD2 (6 bases). Trimming stripped 3 bases from V and 3 bases from J, with 15 bases between. The CDR3 length is 16 residues. Germline CDR1 reads LNHDA; CDR2 reads SQIVND (reference sequence). The CDR3 region is CASSIYAGRNYNEQFF. The CDR3 DNA reads as TGTGCCAGTAGTATTTATGCCGGGAGAAACTACAATGAGCAGTTCTTC.

In its sample, this clone was seen once. The chain links TRBV5-6 to TRBJ2-5, with D maybe TRBD2 (6 bases). Germline lookup yields CDR1 SGHDT and CDR2 YYEEEE. CDR3 length: 14 residues. Deletions cut 0 bases from V and 4 bases from J, with 10 bases between. CDR3 loop: CASSLGTTSETQYF. In nucleotides, the CDR3 is TGTGCCAGCAGCTTGGGGACTACCTCAGAGACCCAGTACTTC.